Sequencing of this TCR beta chain was carried out in a study of long-term antiretroviral therapy in people with HIV (dated by TCRdb to between 2021 and 2022). Context from the whole study: Collection of the earliest samples took place about a decade ahead of the 2015 WHO recommendation for immediate ART, at a time when ART was typically delayed until CD4 counts fell. A total of roughly 200 cryopreserved PBMC samples came from around 30 adults with confirmed HIV infection and were collected serially over a mean of roughly 6 years (range 1-12). A retrospective serial study tested whether ART initiation and durable HIV suppression were associated with changes in peripheral blood TRB repertoire composition and diversity. No cross-contamination during QIAcube processing turned up in test extractions that ran a monoclonal T-cell line alongside more than 30 polyclonal samples. Among the approximately 30 participants with HIV, eleven to twelve were female.

A remark on this clone: Its antigen target is currently unknown. No quality values exist for individual bases; no much larger clone is one base distant.

Findings and caveats that apply to the study as a whole: Because cell numbers in pre-ART samples were limited, unsorted PBMC were profiled instead of sorted CD4+ and CD8+ T cells. Starting ART was linked to a significant rise in TRB diversity, yet even after long-term ART the diversity remained significantly lower than in transplant donor controls. The samples span the years 2004 to 2017, and the ART regimens used at that time may not be as effective as current regimens. Inferences about post-ART repertoire changes are limited because no data were available on ART adherence, viral resistance or therapy changes. Owing to limited PBMC availability, only the TCR beta chain was sequenced, without alpha chain pairing. Narrower CDR3 length ranges were observed in HIV repertoires than in controls, and an antigen-experienced repertoire with only a slight naive shift after ART was suggested by the network structure. Expanded TRB clones identified before ART initiation dominated the repertoire at all time points, although this dominance fluctuated and declined in many PLHIV after ART.

The immunoSEQ hsTCRB v3.0 assay was used at survey level resolution to sequence the TRB variable region. The targeted TRB sequencing depth was about 40,000-50,000 T-cell genomes per sample. An Illumina MiSeq with a v3 150-cycle kit was used to sequence the pooled TRB libraries. Per the source publication's procedure: Repertoire analysis was run in R within a reproducible Nextflow workflow that covered QC, data transformation and analysis. LymphoSeq2, an R package for AIRR-Seq data exploration, was used to implement custom analyses. After excluding a few samples that yielded fewer than 5000 total TRB sequences, 150 to 200 HIV repertoires remained for analysis. Among the 170 to 200 retained HIV repertoires, under 65 were collected before ART initiation and 120 to 140 after ART initiation. Repertoires were downsampled to 5000 TRB nucleotide sequences, and summary statistics were averaged over 100 downsampling iterations. The analysis kept only TRB sequences whose CDR3 regions were at least seven amino acids long. A Shannon entropy-derived clonality score and the Gini coefficient were used to measure diversity. In the repertoire networks, any two of the top 5000 CDR3 amino acid sequences were linked whenever the two sequences differed by an edit distance of one. Antigen specificity groups and MHC restriction were predicted for TRB CDR3 amino acid sequences with GLIPH2. To flag known associations with CMV, EBV, HIV or tissue antigens, CDR3 amino acid sequences were compared against VDJdb and McPAS-TCR. Pre-ART, post-ART and control groups were compared with Wilcoxon signed-rank tests and Holm-Bonferroni correction. In TCRdb, the immuneACCESS table is reduced to in-frame sequences with V and J assigned. These tables do not hold every clone; where another copy was compared, an unresolved V gene accounts for under half, and the others remain unexplained. Clone size and V and J calls were adopted from that table, with D and trimming inferred from the DNA. The table for this sample lists tens of thousands of clones; around 80% of them were counted only once. Of the sample, over 3.5% is held by the ten largest clones.

The V and J ends are trimmed by 0 bases and 3 bases, leaving 9 bases between them. CDR1 and CDR2 are drawn from the germline V gene: SGHVS, FQNEAQ. The CDR3 sequence holds 15 residues, the cysteine and phenylalanine included. Only CDR3 DNA remains: 45 bases, in frame from the first base. Participants were included only if at least one PBMC sample before ART initiation and at least two post-ART samples were available. Every participant with HIV received treatment in the United States of America. Before DNA extraction, cryopreserved samples containing about 0.9-10 million PBMC were thawed and washed. At the time of the earliest PBMC sample, participants with HIV were aged between roughly 20 and 55 years. Each participant contributed PBMC samples from 1-4 timepoints before ART initiation and 2-8 timepoints after ART initiation, with a median of 7 samples. Serial HIV viral load, CD4+ T-cell count, ART history and demographic data were obtained for every participant. A Qiagen kit on a QIAcube was used to extract genomic DNA from unsorted PBMC, with samples processed in batches of 12.

Sequences were derived from unsorted PBMCs, sampled 0.5 years after starting antiretroviral therapy. The chain is encoded by TRBV7-8 joined to TRBJ1-5; the D segment could be TRBD1, given 6 matching bases. This TCR was sampled from a man in his late teens or twenties with HIV. The sequence in DNA is TGTGCCAGCAGCTTAGCGGGGACATTCAATCAGCCCCAGCATTTT. The translation is CASSLAGTFNQPQHF. Extended through the reference TRBV7-8 and TRBJ1-5 proteins, this CDR3 yields the full variable domain: GAGVSQSPRYKVAKRGQDVALRCDPISGHVSLFWYQQALGQGPEFLTYFQNEAQLDKSGLPSDRFFAERPEGSVSTLKIQRTQQEDSAVYLCASSLAGTFNQPQHFGDGTRLSIL.